These 8 T cell receptor beta chains were all obtained from the same sample, sequenced in a study of radiotherapy plus CTLA-4 blockade in lung cancer. Sequencing was performed with immunoSEQ multiplex PCR; in TCRdb, only in-frame clones are kept and a portion is missing. The data contain tens of thousands of clones, 88% of them seen just once; the ten biggest clones take up 7.8%. Material: peripheral blood, obtained from a patient treated with radiotherapy plus ipilimumab. The receptor set was obtained from a human donor with non-small cell lung cancer whose response to radiotherapy plus ipilimumab could not be evaluated.

This clone was seen a single time. V is TRBV11-3 and J is TRBJ1-6; D is perhaps TRBD1 (6 bases). CDR1 is SGHNT, CDR2 YENEEA, per germline. This CDR3 spans 13 amino acids. Trimming took 5 bases from V and 8 from J, leaving 10 bases between them. The CDR3 DNA is TGTGCCAGCAGCGTCTACAGGGATTCACCCCTCCACTTT. Protein product: CASSVYRDSPLHF.

The V gene is TRBV15, the J gene TRBJ2-2, with TRBD2 as a possible D gene (6 bases). The CDR3 loop spans 14 amino acids. The V gene's germline CDR1 is LNHNV and CDR2 YYDKDF (reference sequence). V lost 7 bases to trimming and J lost 1 base, with 10 bases between them. CDR3 coding DNA: TGTGCCACCACCCTGGGGGGGAACACCGGGGAGCTGTTTTTT. Translation: CATTLGGNTGELFF.

CDR3 in amino acids: CASSDQGMNTEAFF. The CDR3 DNA follows: TGTGCCAGCAGTGACCAGGGGATGAACACTGAAGCTTTCTTT. The rearrangement links TRBV6-1 to TRBJ1-1, with TRBD1 as a possible D gene (6 bases). Germline V gives CDR1 MNHNS, CDR2 SASEGT. The CDR3 contains 14 residues. The V and J ends lost 3 bases and 0 bases respectively, with 8 bases between them.

The V and J genes are TRBV12-5 and TRBJ2-1, with TRBD1 matching 11 bases. CDR3 length: 15 residues. J was trimmed by 9 bases and V by 0 bases; bases with no gene match: 4. The germline gives CDR1 LGHNT, CDR2 FRNRAP. This chain's CDR3 is CASGLVGDRGGEQFF. The CDR3 coding sequence is TGTGCTAGTGGTTTGGTAGGGGACAGGGGGGGTGAGCAGTTCTTC.

This chain links TRBV7-8 with TRBJ1-2, with 10 bases lining up with TRBD1. The CDR3 runs to 14 residues. V dropped 5 bases and J dropped 4; count of bases not matched to a gene: 4. Germline CDR1 reads SGHVS; CDR2 reads FQNEAQ. The CDR3 sequence is CASSARTGGYGYTF. The CDR3 DNA follows: TGTGCCAGCAGCGCCCGGACAGGGGGCTATGGCTACACCTTC.

This chain connects TRBV7-2 to TRBJ1-5; D is unresolved. With 0 bases removed from V and 7 bases from J, the gap between germline ends came to 7 bases. CDR3 size: 13 residues. Germline CDR1 is SGHTA and CDR2 is FQGNSA. CDR3: CASSLAGEQPQHF. The CDR3 DNA reads as TGTGCCAGCAGCTTAGCAGGAGAGCAGCCCCAGCATTTT.

The chain recombines TRBV19 with TRBJ1-2, with TRBD1 matching 8 bases. Germline trimming cut 1 base from V and 7 bases from J; bases unmatched to any gene: 8. The germline CDR1 and CDR2 sequences are LNHDA and SQIVND (reference sequence). The CDR3 runs 15 residues. DNA for the CDR3: TGTGCCAGTAGTATAGGCCCCGACAGGGGAGGTGGCTACACCTTC. It specifies CASSIGPDRGGGYTF.

The rearrangement uses TRBV11-3 and TRBJ2-3; D uncertain. The CDR3 is made up of 13 amino acids. Germline V lookup: CDR1 SGHNT, CDR2 YENEEA. Trimming removed 2 bases at V and 2 bases at J, with 5 bases between. The CDR3 reads CASSLLYTDTQYF. DNA of the CDR3: TGTGCCAGCAGCTTACTGTACACAGATACGCAGTATTTT.